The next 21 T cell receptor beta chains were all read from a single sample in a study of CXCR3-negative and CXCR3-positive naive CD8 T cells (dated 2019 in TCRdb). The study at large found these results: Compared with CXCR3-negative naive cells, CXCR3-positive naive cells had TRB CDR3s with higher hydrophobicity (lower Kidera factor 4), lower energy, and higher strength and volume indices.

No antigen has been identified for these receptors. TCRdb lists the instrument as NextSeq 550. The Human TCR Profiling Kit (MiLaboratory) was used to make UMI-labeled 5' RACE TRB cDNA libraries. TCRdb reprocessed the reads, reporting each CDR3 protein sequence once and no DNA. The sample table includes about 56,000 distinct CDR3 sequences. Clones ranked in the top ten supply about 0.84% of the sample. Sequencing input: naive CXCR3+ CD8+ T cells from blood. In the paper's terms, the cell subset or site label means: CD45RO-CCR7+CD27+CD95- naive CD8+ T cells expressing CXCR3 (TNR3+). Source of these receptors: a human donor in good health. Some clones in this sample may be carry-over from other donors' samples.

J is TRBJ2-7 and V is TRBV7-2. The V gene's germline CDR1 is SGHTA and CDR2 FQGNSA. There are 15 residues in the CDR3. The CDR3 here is CASSLMTNPTLEQYF.

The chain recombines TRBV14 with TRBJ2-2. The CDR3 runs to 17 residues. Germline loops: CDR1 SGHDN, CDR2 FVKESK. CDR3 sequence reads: CASSQGSRTANTGELFF.

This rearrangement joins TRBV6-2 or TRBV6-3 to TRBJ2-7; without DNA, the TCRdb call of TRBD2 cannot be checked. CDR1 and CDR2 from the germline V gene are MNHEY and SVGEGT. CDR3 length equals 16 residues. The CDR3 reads CASSYSRVAGSYEQYF.

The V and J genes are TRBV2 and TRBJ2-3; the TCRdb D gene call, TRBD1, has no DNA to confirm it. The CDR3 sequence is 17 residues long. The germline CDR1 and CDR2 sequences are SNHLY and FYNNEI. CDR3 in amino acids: CASSHPPHGPSTDTQYF.

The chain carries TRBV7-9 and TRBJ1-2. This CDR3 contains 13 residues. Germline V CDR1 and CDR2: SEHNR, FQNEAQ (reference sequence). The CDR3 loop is CASSLTPNYGYTF. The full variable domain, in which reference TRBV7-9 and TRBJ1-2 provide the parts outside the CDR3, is DTGVSQNPRHKITKRGQNVTFRCDPISEHNRLYWYRQTLGQGPEFLTYFQNEAQLEKSRLLSDRFSAERPKGSFSTLEIQRTEQGDSAMYLCASSLTPNYGYTFGSGTRLTVV.

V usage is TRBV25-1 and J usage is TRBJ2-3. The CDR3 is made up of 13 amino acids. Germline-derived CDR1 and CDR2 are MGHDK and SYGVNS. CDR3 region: CASLGLLDDTQYF.

This CDR3 is CSVFGAPGELFF. The V gene is TRBV29-1, the J gene TRBJ2-2; without DNA, the TCRdb call of TRBD2 cannot be checked. In germline, CDR1 is SQVTM, CDR2 ANQGSEA. The CDR3 contains 12 residues.

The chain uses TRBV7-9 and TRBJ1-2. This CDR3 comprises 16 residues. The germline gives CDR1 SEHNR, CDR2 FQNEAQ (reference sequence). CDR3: CASSSRETNAPYGYTF.

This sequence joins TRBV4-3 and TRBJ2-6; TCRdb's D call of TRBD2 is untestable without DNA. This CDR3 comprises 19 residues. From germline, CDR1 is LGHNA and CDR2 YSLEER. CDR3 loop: CASSQDEELPSSGANVLTF.

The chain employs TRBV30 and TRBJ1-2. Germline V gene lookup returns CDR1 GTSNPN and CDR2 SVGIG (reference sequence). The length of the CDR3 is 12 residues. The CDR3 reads CAWSYTVIGYTF.

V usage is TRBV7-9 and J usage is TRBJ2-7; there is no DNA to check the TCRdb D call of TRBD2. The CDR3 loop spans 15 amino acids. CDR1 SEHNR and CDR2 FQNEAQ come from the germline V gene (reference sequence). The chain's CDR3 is CASSFPDFMGYEQYF.

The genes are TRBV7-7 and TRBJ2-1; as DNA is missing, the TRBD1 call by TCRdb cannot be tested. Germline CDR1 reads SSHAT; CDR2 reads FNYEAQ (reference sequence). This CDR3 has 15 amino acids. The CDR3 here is CASTPGTGMDNEQFF.

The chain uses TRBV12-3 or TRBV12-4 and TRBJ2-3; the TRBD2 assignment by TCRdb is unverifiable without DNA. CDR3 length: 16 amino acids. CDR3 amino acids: CASSRAGLASTDTQYF.

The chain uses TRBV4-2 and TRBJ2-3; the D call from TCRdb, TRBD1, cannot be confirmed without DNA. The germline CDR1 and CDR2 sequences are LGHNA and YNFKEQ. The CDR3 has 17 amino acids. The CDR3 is CASSQDPRGVSTDTQYF.

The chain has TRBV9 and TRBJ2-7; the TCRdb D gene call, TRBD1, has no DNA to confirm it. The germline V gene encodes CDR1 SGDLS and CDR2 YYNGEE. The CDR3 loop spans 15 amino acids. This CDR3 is CASSTDRGFHREQYF.

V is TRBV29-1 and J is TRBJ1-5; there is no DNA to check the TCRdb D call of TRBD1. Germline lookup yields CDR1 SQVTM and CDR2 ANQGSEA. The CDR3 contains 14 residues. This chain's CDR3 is CSNTQGVKDQPQHF. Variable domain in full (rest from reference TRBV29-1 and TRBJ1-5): SAVISQKPSRDICQRGTSLTIQCQVDSQVTMMFWYRQQPGQSLTLIATANQGSEATYESGFVIDKFPISRPNLTFSTLTVSNMSPEDSSIYLCSNTQGVKDQPQHFGDGTRLSIL.

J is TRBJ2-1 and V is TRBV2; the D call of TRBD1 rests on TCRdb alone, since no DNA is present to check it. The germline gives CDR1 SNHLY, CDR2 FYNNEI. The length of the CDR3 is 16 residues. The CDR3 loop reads CASSSGGTGRHNEQFF.

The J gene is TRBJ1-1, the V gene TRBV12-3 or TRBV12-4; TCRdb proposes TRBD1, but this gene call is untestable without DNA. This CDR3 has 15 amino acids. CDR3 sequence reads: CASSLKVGGHGGAFF.

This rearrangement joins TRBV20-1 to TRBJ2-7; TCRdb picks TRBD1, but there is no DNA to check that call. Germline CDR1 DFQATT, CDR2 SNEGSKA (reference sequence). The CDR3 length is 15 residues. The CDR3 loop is CSVNSRDVSSYEQYF.

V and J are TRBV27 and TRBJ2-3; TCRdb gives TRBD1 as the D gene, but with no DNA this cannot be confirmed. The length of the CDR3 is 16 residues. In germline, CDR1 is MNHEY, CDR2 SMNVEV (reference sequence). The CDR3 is CASKMTGGRGTDTQYF.

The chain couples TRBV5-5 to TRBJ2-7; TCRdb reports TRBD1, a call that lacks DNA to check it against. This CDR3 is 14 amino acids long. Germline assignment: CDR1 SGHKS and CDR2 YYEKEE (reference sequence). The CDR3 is CASSLGGQDYEQYF.